These T cell receptor beta chains were read from a single sample in a study of T cell responses to AZD1222 COVID-19 vaccine. Assay: immunoSEQ multiplex PCR; the TCRdb copy retains only in-frame clones and omits some. Altogether 44,000 or so clones are present, over 75% being singletons, with the ten largest covering about a fifth. The starting material was peripheral blood, obtained 28 days after the second dose of the MenACWY control vaccine. The source of these receptors is an adult who received the MenACWY meningococcal vaccine as a control. The CDR3 runs from the conserved cysteine through the conserved F or W. The D gene is left open where the match is weak. Expanded clones are given a class, and other clones once, few, many or no size at all.

-,-,TRBV21-1,TRBJ2-7,CASSRPPGLAGEYYEQYF,TGTGCCAGCAGCAGACCCCCGGGACTAGCGGGAGAATACTACGAGCAGTACTTC
-,-,TRBV30,TRBJ2-7,CAWSGGAYEQYF,TGTGCCTGGAGTGGAGGGGCGTACGAGCAGTACTTC
once,TRBD1,TRBV30,TRBJ1-3,CAWIPRGDRPPSGNTIYF,TGTGCCTGGATCCCCCGGGGGGACAGGCCACCCTCTGGAAACACCATATATTTT
-,-,TRBV5-1,TRBJ1-2,CASSIDPNYGYTF,TGCGCCAGCAGCATCGACCCGAACTATGGCTACACCTTC
-,-,TRBV30,TRBJ1-1,CASIAGTEAFF,TGTGCCTCCATAGCCGGGACGGAGGCTTTCTTT
-,-,TRBV5-1,TRBJ1-6,CASSPGRANNSPLHF,TGCGCCAGCAGCCCGGGGAGGGCCAATAATTCACCCCTCCACTTT
-,-,TRBV12-3/TRBV12-4,TRBJ1-6,CASTKLGNSPLHF,TGTGCCAGCACTAAACTGGGGAATTCACCCCTCCACTTT
-,TRBD1,TRBV11-2,TRBJ2-7,CASSFFPGQANEQYF,TGTGCCAGCAGCTTTTTCCCTGGACAGGCCAACGAGCAGTACTTC
-,-,TRBV6-5,TRBJ2-6,CASDRYSGANVLTF,TGTGCCAGCGACAGGTACTCTGGGGCCAACGTCCTGACTTTC
-,-,TRBV5-1,TRBJ1-1,CASSVYLNTEAFF,TGCGCCAGCAGCGTATACCTGAACACTGAAGCTTTCTTT
-,-,TRBV5-1,TRBJ2-1,CASSLDGSSYNEQFF,TGCGCCAGCAGCTTGGACGGGAGCTCCTACAATGAGCAGTTCTTC
-,-,TRBV15,TRBJ2-1,CATSPRARGDEQFF,TGTGCCACCAGCCCGAGAGCGCGAGGGGATGAGCAGTTCTTC
few,-,TRBV30,TRBJ1-6,CAWSGAPNSPLHF,TGTGCCTGGAGTGGGGCACCAAATTCACCCCTCCACTTT
once,-,TRBV6-5,TRBJ1-1,CASSSGHPVTEAFF,TGTGCCAGCAGTTCGGGACACCCGGTGACTGAAGCTTTCTTT
-,-,TRBV12-3/TRBV12-4,TRBJ1-2,CASSLDFTYGYTF,TGTGCCAGCAGTTTAGATTTCACCTATGGCTACACCTTC
-,-,TRBV21-1,TRBJ1-4,CASLDPTNEKLFF,TGTGCCAGCCTGGATCCAACTAATGAAAAACTGTTTTTT
few,-,TRBV11-2,TRBJ2-7,CASSLVQGRRTSYEQYF,TGTGCCAGCAGCTTAGTTCAGGGCAGGAGGACGTCCTACGAGCAGTACTTC
once,TRBD2,TRBV6-6,TRBJ2-3,CASSRSPGTSSVWTQYF,TGTGCCAGCAGTCGGTCGCCCGGGACTAGCTCTGTGTGGACGCAGTATTTT
-,TRBD1,TRBV9,TRBJ2-7,CASSTGDRIAYEQYF,TGTGCCAGCAGCACGGGGGACAGGATCGCCTACGAGCAGTACTTC
-,-,TRBV5-5,TRBJ1-2,CASSSASTYGYTF,TGTGCCAGCAGCTCTGCCAGTACCTATGGCTACACCTTC
-,TRBD1,TRBV4-1,TRBJ1-1,CASSHGQGRTEAFF,TGCGCCAGCAGCCACGGACAGGGTCGAACTGAAGCTTTCTTT
-,TRBD2,TRBV20-1,TRBJ2-5,CSASRGGEETQYF,TGCAGTGCTAGTCGGGGAGGGGAAGAGACCCAGTACTTC
once,TRBD2,TRBV24-1,TRBJ2-1,CATSDPLAGGRDEQFF,TGTGCCACCAGTGACCCTCTAGCGGGGGGGAGAGATGAGCAGTTCTTC
once,TRBD2,TRBV19,TRBJ2-3,CASSIGAGGSTDTQYF,TGTGCCAGTAGTATAGGAGCGGGAGGATCCACAGATACGCAGTATTTT
few,-,TRBV27,TRBJ1-2,CASSSSHFNYGYTF,TGTGCCAGCAGTTCCTCTCATTTTAACTATGGCTACACCTTC
-,-,TRBV7-9,TRBJ2-3,CASSSGFRSPTDTQYF,TGTGCCAGCAGCTCCGGATTCCGATCCCCCACAGATACGCAGTATTTT
-,TRBD2,TRBV19,TRBJ2-3,CASSILAGASTDTQYF,TGTGCCAGTAGTATTCTAGCGGGGGCTAGCACAGATACGCAGTATTTT
-,-,TRBV2,TRBJ1-3,CASSDPGLTRGNTIYF,TGTGCCAGCAGTGATCCGGGACTCACTCGAGGAAACACCATATATTTT
-,-,TRBV19,TRBJ2-7,CASSTRQVPYEQYF,TGTGCCAGTAGTACCAGACAGGTTCCCTACGAGCAGTACTTC
-,TRBD1,TRBV10-1,TRBJ2-2,CASSDLVGQGKTGELFF,TGCGCCAGCAGTGACCTTGTGGGACAGGGAAAAACCGGGGAGCTGTTTTTT
-,-,TRBV5-1,TRBJ2-1,CASRGSFRGMRGNEQFF,TGCGCCAGCAGGGGATCTTTCCGGGGCATGAGGGGCAATGAGCAGTTCTTC
-,-,TRBV18,TRBJ1-2,CASSPPDIYGYTF,TGTGCCAGCTCACCACCGGACATCTATGGCTACACCTTC
-,TRBD1,TRBV6-5,TRBJ2-1,CASSLDRASYNEQFF,TGTGCCAGCAGTTTGGACAGGGCTAGCTACAATGAGCAGTTCTTC
-,TRBD2,TRBV28,TRBJ2-7,CASSFPFGGSYEQYF,TGTGCCAGCAGTTTTCCCTTCGGCGGGAGCTACGAGCAGTACTTC
-,TRBD2,TRBV19,TRBJ2-7,CASSIGTGGPSEQYF,TGTGCCAGTAGTATAGGGACGGGAGGGCCATCCGAGCAGTACTTC
-,TRBD1,TRBV2,TRBJ2-2,CASSATGNTGELFF,TGTGCCAGCAGTGCGACAGGGAATACCGGGGAGCTGTTTTTT
-,TRBD2,TRBV19,TRBJ2-3,CASNSGRDSDTQYF,TGTGCCAGTAATAGCGGGAGGGATTCAGATACGCAGTATTTT
-,-,TRBV2,TRBJ1-1,CASSPSGTVAFF,TGTGCCAGCAGTCCGAGCGGGACGGTAGCTTTCTTT
-,-,TRBV4-1,TRBJ1-6,CASSFSPVGSYNSPLHF,TGCGCCAGCAGCTTCTCCCCCGTTGGCTCCTATAATTCACCCCTCCACTTT
-,-,TRBV28,TRBJ1-3,CASSSQGMRNTIYF,TGTGCCAGCAGTTCACAGGGTATGCGGAACACCATATATTTT
many,-,TRBV7-8,TRBJ2-5,CASSLAAGQPQTQYF,TGTGCCAGCAGCTTAGCAGCCGGTCAACCTCAAACCCAGTACTTC
-,TRBD1,TRBV30,TRBJ1-5,CAWSPSGGTFNQPQHF,TGTGCCTGGAGTCCCTCAGGGGGCACTTTCAATCAGCCCCAGCATTTT
-,-,TRBV12-3/TRBV12-4,TRBJ1-1,CASRRMGNTEAFF,TGTGCCAGCAGAAGGATGGGGAACACTGAAGCTTTCTTT
-,-,TRBV7-6,TRBJ1-5,CASSLNPQGMGNQPQHF,TGTGCCAGCAGCTTAAATCCACAGGGAATGGGCAATCAGCCCCAGCATTTT
-,-,TRBV27,TRBJ1-1,CASSLSGVPNTEAFF,TGTGCCAGCAGTTTATCGGGGGTCCCGAACACTGAAGCTTTCTTT
-,TRBD1,TRBV7-9,TRBJ2-1,CASSPGTGSWEQFF,TGTGCCAGCAGCCCGGGGACAGGGTCCTGGGAGCAGTTCTTC
-,-,TRBV28,TRBJ1-3,CASRSSGNTIYF,TGTGCCAGCAGAAGCTCTGGAAACACCATATATTTT
-,-,TRBV11-2,TRBJ1-1,CASSLTPTYTEAFF,TGTGCCAGCAGCCTCACTCCAACCTACACTGAAGCTTTCTTT
-,-,TRBV19,TRBJ1-5,CASRPRWLSNQPQHF,TGTGCCAGTAGGCCGAGGTGGCTGAGCAATCAGCCCCAGCATTTT
-,TRBD2,TRBV30,TRBJ2-4,CAWTLGLAGELAKNIQYF,TGTGCCTGGACCTTAGGACTAGCGGGCGAACTAGCCAAAAACATTCAGTACTTC
-,-,TRBV7-9,TRBJ1-4,CASSIGAGISTNEKLFF,TGTGCCAGCAGCATAGGGGCAGGCATATCAACTAATGAAAAACTGTTTTTT
few,TRBD1,TRBV7-6,TRBJ1-4,CASSLGTGTGDEKLFF,TGTGCCAGCAGCTTGGGGACCGGGACAGGGGATGAAAAACTGTTTTTT
few,-,TRBV5-1,TRBJ2-1,CASSSTGTYANEQFF,TGCGCCAGCAGCTCTACCGGGACCTACGCCAATGAGCAGTTCTTC
-,-,TRBV29-1,TRBJ2-3,CASQVPSSTDTQYF,TGCGCGTCACAGGTCCCTTCCTCCACAGATACGCAGTATTTT
-,-,TRBV19,TRBJ1-1,CASSIGTENTEAFF,TGTGCCAGTAGTATAGGGACCGAGAACACTGAAGCTTTCTTT
few,-,TRBV5-1,TRBJ2-1,CASSNRDRDYNEQFF,TGCGCCAGCAGCAACCGGGACCGCGACTACAATGAGCAGTTCTTC
-,-,TRBV20-1,TRBJ1-4,CSASLRHPNEKLFF,TGCAGTGCTAGTCTCCGACACCCTAATGAAAAACTGTTTTTT
-,-,TRBV5-1,TRBJ2-4,CASRLTDSLLAKNIQYF,TGCGCCAGCAGGCTCACGGACAGTTTGCTAGCCAAAAACATTCAGTACTTC
-,-,TRBV29-1,TRBJ1-2,CSVEDRKGSYTF,TGCAGCGTTGAAGATCGAAAGGGGAGCTACACCTTC